This T cell receptor beta chain was documented in a study of molecular identifiers for immune sequencing clone quantification. This clonotype has a count of ten or more. The target antigen is unknown. Trimming shortened V by 1 base and J by 4 bases, and 8 bases separated the two germline ends. The length of the CDR3 is 12 residues. CDR1 is GTSNPN, CDR2 SVGIG, per germline (reference sequence). General observations from the study: Clones that had above 20 RNA copies took up over 97% of effector molecules but under 1% in naive cells. For highly expanded clones, sizes could be underestimated when identical TCR molecules share a barcode.

A CD8+CD4-CCR7+CD45RA+ phenotype served as the sorting definition for naive CD8 T cells. The authors built bulk TCR libraries by previously described methods with listed TCR primers. A single record per CDR3 protein comes from TCRdb applying MiXCR to the PCR reads. Of approximately 93,000 distinct CDR3 sequences listed, more than 20% were seen once; the top ten hold 0.75% to 0.9%. The origin of this receptor is a human donor in good health. Some libraries in this study had Jurkat cell RNA spiked in. Sequences were obtained from naive CD8+ T cells from blood, with Jurkat cell RNA spiked in. Subset given: FACS-sorted CD8+CD4-CCR7+CD45RA+ naive T cells. The J gene is TRBJ2-7, the V gene TRBV30; no firm D call. CDR3 bases: TGTGCCTGGAGTGCGACCGAGTACGAGCAGTACTTC. Translated: CAWSATEYEQYF. The complete variable domain, with remaining parts taken from reference TRBV30 and TRBJ2-7, reads SQTIHQWPATLVQPVGSPLSLECTVEGTSNPNLYWYRQAAGRGLQLLFYSVGIGQISSEVPQNLSASRPQDRQFILSSKKLLLSDSGFYLCAWSATEYEQYFGPGTRLTVT.